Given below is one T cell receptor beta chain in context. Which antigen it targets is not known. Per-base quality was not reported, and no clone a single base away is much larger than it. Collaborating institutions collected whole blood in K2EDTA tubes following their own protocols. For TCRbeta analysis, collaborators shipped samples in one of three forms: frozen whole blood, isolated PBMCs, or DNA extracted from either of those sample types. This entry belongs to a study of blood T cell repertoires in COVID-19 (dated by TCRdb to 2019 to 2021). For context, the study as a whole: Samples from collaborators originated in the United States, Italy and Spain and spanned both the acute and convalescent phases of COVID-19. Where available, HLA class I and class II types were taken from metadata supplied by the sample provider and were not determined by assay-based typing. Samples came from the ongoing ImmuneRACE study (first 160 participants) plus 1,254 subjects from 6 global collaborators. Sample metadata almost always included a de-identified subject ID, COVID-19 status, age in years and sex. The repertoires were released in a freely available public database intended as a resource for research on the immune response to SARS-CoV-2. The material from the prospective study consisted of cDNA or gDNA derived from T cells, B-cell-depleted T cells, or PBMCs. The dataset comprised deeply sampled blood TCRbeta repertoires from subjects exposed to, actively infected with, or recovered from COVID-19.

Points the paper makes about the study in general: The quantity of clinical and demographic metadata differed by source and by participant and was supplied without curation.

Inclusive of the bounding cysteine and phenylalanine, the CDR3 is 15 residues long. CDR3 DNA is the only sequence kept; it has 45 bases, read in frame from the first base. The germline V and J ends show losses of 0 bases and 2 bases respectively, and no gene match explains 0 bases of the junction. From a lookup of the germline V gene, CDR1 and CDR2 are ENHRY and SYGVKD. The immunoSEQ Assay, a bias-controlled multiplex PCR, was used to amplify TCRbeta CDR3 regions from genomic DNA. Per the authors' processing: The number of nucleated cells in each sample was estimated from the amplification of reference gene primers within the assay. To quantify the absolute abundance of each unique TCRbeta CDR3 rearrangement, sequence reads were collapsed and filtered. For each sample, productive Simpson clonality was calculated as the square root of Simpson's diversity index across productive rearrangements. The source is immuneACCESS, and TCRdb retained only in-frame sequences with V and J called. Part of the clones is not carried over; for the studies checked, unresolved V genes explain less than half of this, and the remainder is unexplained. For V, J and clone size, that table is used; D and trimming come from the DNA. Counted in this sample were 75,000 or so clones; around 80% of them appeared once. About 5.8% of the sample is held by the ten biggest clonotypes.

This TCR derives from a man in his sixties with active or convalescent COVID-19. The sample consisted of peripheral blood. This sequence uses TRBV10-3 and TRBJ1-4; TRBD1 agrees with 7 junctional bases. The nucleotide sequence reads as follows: TGTGCCATCAGTGAGTCAGGGGGCACTAATGAAAAACTGTTTTTT. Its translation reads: CAISESGGTNEKLFF.